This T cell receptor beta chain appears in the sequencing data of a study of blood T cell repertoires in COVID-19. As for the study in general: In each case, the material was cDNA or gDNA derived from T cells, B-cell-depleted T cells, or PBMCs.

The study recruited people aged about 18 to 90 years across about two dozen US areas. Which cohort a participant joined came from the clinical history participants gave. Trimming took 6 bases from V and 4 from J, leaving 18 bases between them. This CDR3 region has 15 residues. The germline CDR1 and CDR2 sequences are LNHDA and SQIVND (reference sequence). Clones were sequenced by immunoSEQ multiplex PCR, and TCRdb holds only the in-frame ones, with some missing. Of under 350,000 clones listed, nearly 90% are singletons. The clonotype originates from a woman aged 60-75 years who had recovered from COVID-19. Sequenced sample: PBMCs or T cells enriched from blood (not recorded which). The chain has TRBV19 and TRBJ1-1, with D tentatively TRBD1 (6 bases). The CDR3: CASRIQQGRGTEAFF. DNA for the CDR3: TGTGCCAGTAGGATACAACAGGGAAGGGGCACTGAAGCTTTCTTT.